This TCR beta chain was identified during a study of a mutant IDH1 vaccine in newly diagnosed glioma. V shed 4 bases and J 3 bases; nucleotides not matched to a gene: 5. CDR3 length equals 14 residues. Germline lookup yields CDR1 SGHRS and CDR2 YFSETQ. Time point of the sample: week 5, during vaccination. Topical imiquimod accompanied each vaccine dose, which consisted of 300 ug of mutant IDH1 20-mer peptide. Donors' newly diagnosed IDH1-mutant WHO grade 3 or 4 astrocytomas lacked nuclear ATRX. A remark on this clone: Its antigen is unidentified.

TCRdb's copy holds only in-frame clones and misses some; the assay was immunoSEQ multiplex PCR. The sample has around 78,000 clones; about 91% are singletons. The sample consisted of PBMCs, taken from a glioma patient whose treatment included an IDH1 peptide vaccine. The J gene is TRBJ2-7, the V gene TRBV5-1; 9 bases line up with TRBD1. The origin of this receptor is a woman aged 50 to 65 with glioma. In DNA form, the CDR3 reads TGCGCCAGCAGCGCGGGACAGGGCGGCTACGAGCAGTACTTC. Its protein product is CASSAGQGGYEQYF. The full variable domain, completed using reference TRBV5-1 and TRBJ2-7, is KAGVTQTPRYLIKTRGQQVTLSCSPISGHRSVSWYQQTPGQGLQFLFEYFSETQRNKGNFPGRFSGRQFSNSRSEMNVSTLELGDSALYLCASSAGQGGYEQYFGPGTRLTVT.